Listed below are T cell receptor beta chains from one sample, sequenced in a study of T cell responses to AZD1222 COVID-19 vaccine. The assay was immunoSEQ multiplex PCR, and TCRdb's table has in-frame clones only and misses some. The table records fewer than 65,000 clones, about 89% of them present only once. The source material was peripheral blood, sampled 28 days after the second AZD1222 dose. The receptors originated from an adult who received the AZD1222 COVID-19 vaccine. CDR3s include the opening cysteine and the closing phenylalanine or tryptophan. The D gene is left open where the match is weak. Size is omitted from some rows. Given values are once, few, many or a class for expanded clones.

14	-	TRBJ2-3	-	TRBV2	CASSGGVDTDTQYF	TGTGCCAGCAGTGGGGGGGTTGACACAGATACGCAGTATTTT
13	-	TRBJ2-3	-	TRBV7-9	CASLGAPPDTQYF	TGTGCCAGCCTAGGGGCGCCCCCAGATACGCAGTATTTT
13	-	TRBJ2-1	-	TRBV2	CASSEALQSEQFF	TGTGCCAGCAGTGAAGCGCTTCAGTCTGAGCAGTTCTTC
13	-	TRBJ1-5	-	TRBV20-1	CSASKAYNQPQHF	TGCAGTGCTAGTAAGGCTTATAATCAGCCCCAGCATTTT
14	-	TRBJ2-3	TRBD1	TRBV7-2	CASSSTGSTDTRYF	TGTGCCAGCAGCTCGACAGGGAGCACAGATACGCGGTATTTT
13	-	TRBJ2-5	TRBD2	TRBV7-2	CASSSDLAGTQYF	TGTGCCAGCAGCTCCGACCTAGCGGGGACCCAGTACTTC
14	-	TRBJ2-7	-	TRBV6-5	CASTLGTKAYEQYF	TGTGCCAGCACCCTAGGGACAAAAGCCTACGAGCAGTACTTC
13	-	TRBJ2-2	-	TRBV12-3/TRBV12-4	CASSWLGTGELFF	TGTGCCAGCAGTTGGCTTGGGACCGGGGAGCTGTTTTTT
12	few	TRBJ1-1	TRBD1	TRBV29-1	CSVWDSGIFAFF	TGCAGCGTTTGGGACAGCGGGATTTTCGCTTTCTTT
13	-	TRBJ1-2	TRBD1	TRBV30	CAWGQGNNYGYTF	TGTGCCTGGGGACAGGGAAATAACTATGGCTACACCTTC
15	-	TRBJ2-5	-	TRBV24-1	CATSDFGGNQETQYF	TGTGCCACCAGTGATTTTGGAGGGAACCAAGAGACCCAGTACTTC
16	-	TRBJ2-1	-	TRBV5-1	CASSLGVRGQNNEQFF	TGCGCCAGCAGCTTGGGGGTACGGGGACAAAACAATGAGCAGTTCTTC
16	-	TRBJ1-1	TRBD1	TRBV2	CASSDSGTGRGTEAFF	TGTGCCAGCAGTGATTCCGGGACAGGGCGAGGGACTGAAGCTTTCTTT
17	-	TRBJ1-1	-	TRBV12-2	CASRLGERWPMNTEAFF	TGTGCAAGTCGCTTAGGTGAACGATGGCCTATGAACACTGAAGCTTTCTTT
15	-	TRBJ1-4	-	TRBV7-2	CASSLNQATNEKLFF	TGTGCCAGCAGCTTAAATCAGGCAACTAATGAAAAACTGTTTTTT
12	-	TRBJ1-1	-	TRBV12-3/TRBV12-4	CASSYGNTEAFF	TGTGCCAGCAGTTACGGGAACACTGAAGCTTTCTTT
16	-	TRBJ2-7	TRBD2	TRBV5-1	CARGGGDPSGSGEQYF	TGCGCCCGCGGGGGGGGAGATCCTAGCGGGAGCGGCGAGCAGTACTTC
19	-	TRBJ1-5	-	TRBV12-2	CASRLVGGRGRNSNQPQHF	TGTGCAAGTCGCTTAGTCGGAGGCAGGGGGCGAAATAGCAATCAGCCCCAGCATTTT
13	-	TRBJ2-3	TRBD1	TRBV5-6	CASREGATDTQYF	TGTGCCAGCAGAGAGGGGGCTACAGATACGCAGTATTTT
15	-	TRBJ2-2	TRBD1	TRBV18	CASSPRTGKAGELFF	TGTGCCAGCTCACCACGGACAGGGAAGGCCGGGGAGCTGTTTTTT
13	-	TRBJ2-5	-	TRBV7-7	CASSRDYQETQYF	TGTGCTAGCAGCCGGGACTACCAAGAGACCCAGTACTTC
17	-	TRBJ2-6	TRBD2	TRBV19	CASTLGGAGSGANVLTF	TGTGCCAGTACCCTCGGGGGGGCTGGCTCTGGGGCCAACGTCCTGACTTTC
17	once	TRBJ2-1	TRBD1	TRBV19	CASSIVAQGARLNEQFF	TGTGCCAGTAGTATAGTAGCCCAGGGGGCGCGTCTCAATGAGCAGTTCTTC
14	-	TRBJ2-3	-	TRBV15	CATSRDGYTDTQYF	TGTGCCACCAGCAGAGATGGCTACACAGATACGCAGTATTTT
12	-	TRBJ2-5	TRBD1	TRBV6-5	CASRTGPETQYF	TGTGCCAGCAGGACAGGGCCCGAGACCCAGTACTTC
14	once	TRBJ1-5	-	TRBV19	CASSSQEIYQPQHF	TGTGCCAGTAGTTCGCAGGAGATATATCAGCCCCAGCATTTT
13	few	TRBJ1-5	-	TRBV19	CASSIGTTQPQHF	TGTGCCAGTAGTATTGGGACGACACAGCCCCAGCATTTT
13	once	TRBJ2-1	-	TRBV29-1	CSTSETRRGEQFF	TGCAGCACCTCCGAAACGAGGAGGGGCGAGCAGTTCTTC
14	-	TRBJ1-5	-	TRBV11-3	CASRFGGAYQPQHF	TGTGCCAGCAGGTTCGGAGGGGCTTATCAGCCCCAGCATTTT